This T cell receptor (beta chain) emerged from a study of T cells in localized non-small cell lung cancer. In this sample, this clone turned up a few times. Its cognate antigen is unknown. The V gene's germline CDR1 is MNHEY and CDR2 SVGAGI. V was cut by 9 bases and J by 6 bases, with 15 bases left in between. There are 14 residues in the CDR3. Assay used: immunoSEQ multiplex PCR; TCRdb lists only in-frame clones, some missing. The sample records around 79,000 clones, around three quarters being singletons. General observations from the study: Uninvolved adjacent lung showed higher T cell clonality than tumor. Heterogeneity within the tumor remains possible, as just one region underwent sequencing. Detection in adjacent lung was observed for a median roughly 57 of the top 100 tumor clones.

This chain connects TRBV6-5 to TRBJ1-6; D ambiguous. The receptor's source is a man aged 35-75 years with stage II squamous cell lung carcinoma. Sequences were derived from PBMCs, sampled before any cancer treatment. The CDR3 DNA follows: TGTGCCAGTAGACGAGAGATACCTAATTCACCCCTCCACTTT. It specifies CASRREIPNSPLHF.